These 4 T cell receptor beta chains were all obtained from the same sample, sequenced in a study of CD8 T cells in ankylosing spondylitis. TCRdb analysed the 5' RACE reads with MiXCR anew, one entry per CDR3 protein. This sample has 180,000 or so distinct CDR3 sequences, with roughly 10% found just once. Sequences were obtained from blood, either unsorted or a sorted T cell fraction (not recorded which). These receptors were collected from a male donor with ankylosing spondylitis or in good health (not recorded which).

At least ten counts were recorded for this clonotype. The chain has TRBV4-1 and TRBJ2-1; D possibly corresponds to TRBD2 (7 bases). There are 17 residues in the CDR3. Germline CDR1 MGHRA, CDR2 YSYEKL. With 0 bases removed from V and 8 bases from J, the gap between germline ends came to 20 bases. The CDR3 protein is CASSQERGRGVVDEQFF. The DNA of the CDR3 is TGCGCCAGCAGCCAAGAAAGGGGGAGGGGCGTTGTCGATGAGCAGTTCTTC.

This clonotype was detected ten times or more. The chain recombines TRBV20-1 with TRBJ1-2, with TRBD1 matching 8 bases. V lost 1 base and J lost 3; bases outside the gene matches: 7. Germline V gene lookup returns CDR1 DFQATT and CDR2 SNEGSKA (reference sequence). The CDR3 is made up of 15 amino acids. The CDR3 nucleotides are TGCAGTGCTAGAGTTCCAGGGGGCGAAGACTATGGCTACACCTTC. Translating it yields CSARVPGGEDYGYTF.

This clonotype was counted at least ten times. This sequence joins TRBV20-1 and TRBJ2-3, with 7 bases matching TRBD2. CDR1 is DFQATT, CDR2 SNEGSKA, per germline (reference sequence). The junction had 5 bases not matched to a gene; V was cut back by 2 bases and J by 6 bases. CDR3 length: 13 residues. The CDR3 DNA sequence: TGCAGTGCTAGAAGGGGCGGGAGCGATACGCAGTATTTT. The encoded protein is CSARRGGSDTQYF.

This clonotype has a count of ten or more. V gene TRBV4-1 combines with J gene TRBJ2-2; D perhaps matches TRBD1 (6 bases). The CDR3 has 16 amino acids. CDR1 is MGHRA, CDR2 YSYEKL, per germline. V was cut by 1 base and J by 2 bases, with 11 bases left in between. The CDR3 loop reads CASSQVLQGNTGELFF. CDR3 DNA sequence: TGCGCCAGCAGCCAAGTCCTACAGGGTAACACCGGGGAGCTGTTTTTT.